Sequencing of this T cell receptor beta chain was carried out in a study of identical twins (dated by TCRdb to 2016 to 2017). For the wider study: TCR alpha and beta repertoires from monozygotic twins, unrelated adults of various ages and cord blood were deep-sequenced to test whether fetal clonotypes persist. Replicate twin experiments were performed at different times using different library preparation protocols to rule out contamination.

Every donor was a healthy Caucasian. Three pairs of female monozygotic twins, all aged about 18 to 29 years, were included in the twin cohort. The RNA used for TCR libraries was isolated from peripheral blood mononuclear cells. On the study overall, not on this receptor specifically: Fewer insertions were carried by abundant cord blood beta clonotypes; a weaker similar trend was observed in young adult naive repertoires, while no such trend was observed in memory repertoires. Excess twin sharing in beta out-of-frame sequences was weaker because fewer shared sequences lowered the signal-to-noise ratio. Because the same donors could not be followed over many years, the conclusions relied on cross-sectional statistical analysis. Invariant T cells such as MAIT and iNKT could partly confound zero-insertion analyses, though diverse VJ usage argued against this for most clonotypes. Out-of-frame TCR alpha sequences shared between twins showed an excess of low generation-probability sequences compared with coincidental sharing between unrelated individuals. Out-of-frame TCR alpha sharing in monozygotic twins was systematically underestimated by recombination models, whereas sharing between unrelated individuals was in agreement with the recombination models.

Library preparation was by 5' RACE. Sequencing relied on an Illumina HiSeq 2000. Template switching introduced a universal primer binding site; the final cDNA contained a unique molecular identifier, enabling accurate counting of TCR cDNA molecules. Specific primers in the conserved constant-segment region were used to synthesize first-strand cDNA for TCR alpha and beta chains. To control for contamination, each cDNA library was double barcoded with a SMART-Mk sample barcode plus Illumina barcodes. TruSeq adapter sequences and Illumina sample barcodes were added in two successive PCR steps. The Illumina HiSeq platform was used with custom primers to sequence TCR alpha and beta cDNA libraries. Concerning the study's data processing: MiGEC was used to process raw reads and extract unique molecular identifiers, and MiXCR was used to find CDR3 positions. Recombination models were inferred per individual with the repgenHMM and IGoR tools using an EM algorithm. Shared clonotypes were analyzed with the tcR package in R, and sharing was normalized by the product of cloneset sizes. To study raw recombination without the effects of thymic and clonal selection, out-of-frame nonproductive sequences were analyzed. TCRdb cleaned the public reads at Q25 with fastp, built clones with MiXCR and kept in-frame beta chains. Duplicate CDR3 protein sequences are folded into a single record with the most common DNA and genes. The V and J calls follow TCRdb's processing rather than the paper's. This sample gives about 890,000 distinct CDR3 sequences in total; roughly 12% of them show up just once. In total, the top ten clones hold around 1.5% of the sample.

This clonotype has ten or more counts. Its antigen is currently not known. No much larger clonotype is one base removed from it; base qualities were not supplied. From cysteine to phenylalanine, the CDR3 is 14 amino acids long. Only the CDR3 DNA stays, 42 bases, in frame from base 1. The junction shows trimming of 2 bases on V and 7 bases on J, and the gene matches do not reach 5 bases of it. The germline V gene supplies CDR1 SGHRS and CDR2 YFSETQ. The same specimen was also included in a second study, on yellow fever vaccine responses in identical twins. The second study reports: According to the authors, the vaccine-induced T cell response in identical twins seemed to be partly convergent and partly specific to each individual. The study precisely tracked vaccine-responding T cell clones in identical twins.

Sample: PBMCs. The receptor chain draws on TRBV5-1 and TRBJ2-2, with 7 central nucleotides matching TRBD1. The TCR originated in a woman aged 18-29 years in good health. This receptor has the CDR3 CASSFDRADGELFF. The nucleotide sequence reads TGCGCCAGCAGCTTTGACAGGGCTGACGGGGAGCTGTTTTTT.